This T cell receptor (beta chain) was recorded in a study of T cell responses to AZD1222 COVID-19 vaccine. General observations from the study: After the peak T cell response, and only then, were repertoires sampled. Females made up more of the donors, who were largely white British, and clonal diversity may have come out too low. Spike was spanned by vaccine-associated CD4 TCRs, which were dominant at 160-218 and 743-854.

Assay used: immunoSEQ multiplex PCR; TCRdb lists only in-frame clones, some missing. The sample includes about 140,000 clones, around 93% of them seen just once. Both about-4-week and about-12-week second-dose recipients were combined. V was cut by 4 bases and J by 2 bases, with 3 bases left in between. The CDR3 loop spans 12 amino acids. As to this clone: Its antigen is unidentified.

The receptor was derived from an adult who received the AZD1222 COVID-19 vaccine. The sequencing here drew on peripheral blood, taken 28 days after the second AZD1222 dose. The chain joins TRBV12-3 or TRBV12-4 to TRBJ1-3; D uncertain. This CDR3 is CASSSPGNTIYF. Written as DNA, the CDR3 is TGTGCCAGCAGTTCGCCTGGAAACACCATATATTTT.